These 9 T cell receptor beta chains were sequenced from one sample in a study of T cells in localized non-small cell lung cancer. Assay used: immunoSEQ multiplex PCR; TCRdb lists only in-frame clones, some missing. The repertoire holds approximately 72,000 clones, with approximately 84% as singletons. Sequences were derived from peripheral blood, sampled before any cancer treatment. The receptors originated from a female donor of 60 years or more with stage I lung adenocarcinoma.

V gene TRBV6-1 combines with J gene TRBJ2-3; perhaps TRBD2 as D (6 bases). The V end lost 11 bases, the J end lost 0 bases, and 15 bases lay between the germline ends. Germline V gene sequence: CDR1 MNHNS, CDR2 SASEGT. This CDR3 is built from 14 residues. The CDR3 protein is CASTEGPSTDTQYF. The DNA of the CDR3 is TGTGCCTCAACGGAGGGACCTAGCACAGATACGCAGTATTTT.

V and J are TRBV30 and TRBJ1-1; D possibly corresponds to TRBD1 (6 bases). This CDR3 is 14 amino acids long. The V end lost 7 bases, the J end lost 0 bases, and 15 bases lay between the germline ends. Per germline, CDR1 GTSNPN and CDR2 SVGIG (reference sequence). CDR3 in DNA: TGTGCCTTTGGACAGAGACTTATGAACACTGAAGCTTTCTTT. Protein: CAFGQRLMNTEAFF. Full variable domain (outside the CDR3, taken from reference TRBV30 and TRBJ1-1): SQTIHQWPATLVQPVGSPLSLECTVEGTSNPNLYWYRQAAGRGLQLLFYSVGIGQISSEVPQNLSASRPQDRQFILSSKKLLLSDSGFYLCAFGQRLMNTEAFFGQGTRLTVV.

V and J are TRBV6-5 and TRBJ1-2, with 11 bases that match TRBD1. The CDR3 spans 14 residues. CDR1 is MNHEY and CDR2 is SVGAGI in the germline V gene. After removal of 4 bases from V and 4 bases from J, the junction contained 2 bases not matched to a gene. The CDR3 nucleotides are TGTGCCAGCAGTTTTGGGACAGGGGGCTATGGCTACACCTTC. This gives the protein CASSFGTGGYGYTF.

CDR3 sequence: CASSTMTPLNTEAFF. CDR3 DNA sequence: TGTGCCAGTAGTACAATGACCCCTCTGAACACTGAAGCTTTCTTT. The genes are TRBV19 and TRBJ1-1; D is uncertain. There are 15 residues in the CDR3. V shed 4 bases and J shed 0 bases, with 12 bases lying between them. Looked up from germline, CDR1 is LNHDA and CDR2 is SQIVND (reference sequence).

This CDR3 is CASNPVGLLENGYTF. The CDR3 coding sequence is TGTGCCAGCAATCCCGTGGGACTGCTAGAGAATGGCTACACCTTC. This chain links TRBV27 with TRBJ1-2, with D tentatively TRBD1 (5 bases). Looked up from germline, CDR1 is MNHEY and CDR2 is SMNVEV (reference sequence). CDR3 length: 15 residues. The V end lost 7 bases, the J end lost 6 bases, and 21 bases lay between the germline ends.

The V and J genes are TRBV7-9 and TRBJ2-1; 11 nucleotides align to TRBD2. This CDR3 is 15 amino acids long. V was pared by 3 bases and J by 4 bases, with 2 bases of the junction left unmatched. The V gene's germline CDR1 is SEHNR and CDR2 FQNEAQ (reference sequence). CDR3 in DNA: TGTGCCAGCAGCTTGGGACTAGCGGAATACAATGAGCAGTTCTTC. This translates into CASSLGLAEYNEQFF.

The chain links TRBV9 to TRBJ1-2; D not certain. This CDR3 has 13 amino acids. V was shortened by 3 bases and J by 2 bases, with 8 bases between the two germline ends. The germline V gene has CDR1 SGDLS and CDR2 YYNGEE. CDR3 residues: CASSAGENYGYTF. CDR3 nucleotides: TGTGCCAGCAGCGCCGGAGAGAACTATGGCTACACCTTC.

The gene calls are TRBV11-2 and TRBJ2-3; 12 bases line up with TRBD2. CDR1 SGHAT and CDR2 FQNNGV come from the germline V gene. The CDR3 is made up of 17 amino acids. V gave up 5 bases and J gave up 3 bases; unmatched junction bases: 9. The CDR3 DNA is TGTGCCAGCAGCCCCAGGACTAGCGGGGTGGCGACAGATACGCAGTATTTT. It encodes CASSPRTSGVATDTQYF. The full variable domain, completed using reference TRBV11-2 and TRBJ2-3, is EAGVAQSPRYKIIEKRQSVAFWCNPISGHATLYWYQQILGQGPKLLIQFQNNGVVDDSQLPKDRFSAERLKGVDSTLKIQPAKLEDSAVYLCASSPRTSGVATDTQYFGPGTRLTVL.

The J gene is TRBJ1-1, the V gene TRBV5-1; 7 bases match TRBD1. The germline CDR1 and CDR2 sequences are SGHRS and YFSETQ. J was trimmed by 1 base and V by 6 bases; bases with no gene match: 6. The CDR3 consists of 14 residues. CDR3 amino acids: CASTPGTANTEAFF. CDR3 bases: TGCGCCAGCACCCCAGGGACAGCGAACACTGAAGCTTTCTTT.